This T cell receptor beta chain was captured by sequencing in a study of molecular identifiers for immune sequencing clone quantification (dated by TCRdb to the late 2010s). A note on the overall study: For a replicate experiment, RNA from 20,000 or 100,000 naive CD8 T cells was divided into five aliquots, of which four were sequenced. This methods study used CD8 T cells to benchmark TCR RNA copy counting and molecular-identifier clustering-based TCR repertoire sequencing (MIDCIRS). Overall results and qualifications from the work: Identical TCR molecules sharing a barcode could cause highly expanded clone sizes to be underestimated. Spiked-in Jurkat TCR RNA equivalent to a single cell was reported to be detectable even among one million naive CD8 T cells. Naive libraries contained spiked-in Jurkat TCR RNA (approximately nine copies' worth), which is not part of the donor repertoire. When barcode sub-clustering was left out, chimeric consensus sequences inflated TCR diversity, with chimeras reaching as high as 47%. In CMV-specific effector cells, over 97% of molecules were held by clones above 20 RNA copies, whereas under 1% of molecules were held by such clones in naive cells. About 3.1 recovered TCR RNA copies per cell were obtained by modeling, versus approximately 10 by digital PCR, implying a capture efficiency of about 30%.

The sample holds many counts of this clonotype. What antigen it recognizes has not been identified. No quality values exist for individual bases; no much larger clone is one base distant. Libraries of naive CD8 T cells were built from anywhere between roughly 19,000 and 1,000,000 sorted cells, with 10%, 30% or 50% of the purified RNA used. Naive CD8 T cells were FACS-sorted as CD8+CD4-CCR7+CD45RA+ on a BD FACSAria II into RLT Plus buffer. Detection sensitivity was tested by spiking Jurkat RNA equal to fewer than twelve TCR copies' worth into samples containing roughly 19,000-1,100,000 naive CD8 T cells. Enrichment of CD8 T cells was performed with RosetteSep CD8+ T Cell Enrichment Cocktail and Ficoll-Paque, after which ACK red cell lysis was carried out. Libraries were built with PCR. This sample was sequenced with an Illumina HiSeq 4000. Bulk TCR libraries were made following a previously described method, with the TCR primers given in Table S5. Total RNA was purified with the Qiagen AllPrep DNA/RNA kit. Before any analysis, reads coming from multiple sequencing runs of the same library were combined into one pool. The study's own analysis went as follows. Reads were retained only if their TCR constant sequence matched exactly, and those retained reads were trimmed to 150 nt and grouped according to their 12-nt molecular barcodes. Reads within each barcode group were sub-clustered using a 15% Levenshtein threshold, and quality-weighted consensus sequences were constructed for each RNA molecule. Non-functional sequences were removed, as were lower-count sequences one edit away from another. On the basis of fitting two negative binomial distributions, barcode sub-clusters with fewer than 20% of the maximum read count were discarded. Using fastp trimming at Q25 and MiXCR clonotype assembly, TCRdb reanalyzed the public sequencing data and kept in-frame beta chains. Entries that share a CDR3 protein sequence are merged under the most common genes and DNA. Here the V and J calls rest on TCRdb's processing, not on the authors' analysis. The sample table lists about 510,000 distinct CDR3 sequences, about a fifth of them with a count of one. About 0.8% of the sample rests with the top ten.

The sequence was obtained from a human donor in good health. Some libraries in this study had Jurkat cell RNA spiked in. Source material: naive CD8+ T cells from blood, with Jurkat cell RNA spiked in. This specimen's cell subset or site label, interpreted: FACS-sorted CD8+CD4-CCR7+CD45RA+ naive T cells.

The CDR3 has the sequence CSVEQEGDTQYF. Read as DNA, the sequence is TGCAGCGTTGAACAAGAGGGAGATACGCAGTATTTT. The chain uses TRBV29-1 and TRBJ2-3; the D gene is perhaps TRBD2, on 5 matching bases. V is clipped by 2 bases and J by 5 bases, and the sequence between their germline boundaries is 8 bases long. Its CDR3 holds 12 amino acids, cysteine through phenylalanine. CDR3 DNA is the only sequence kept; it has 36 bases, read in frame from the first base. The germline V gene provides CDR1 SQVTM and CDR2 ANQGSEA.